The 20 T cell receptor beta chains in this list originate from one sample, sequenced in a study of neurological immune-mediated disorders. Noted time point: longitudinal time-point 1 (baseline). TCRdb re-analysed the 5' RACE reads in MiXCR, keeping a single row per CDR3 protein. In the table there are about 49,000 distinct CDR3 sequences, more than 8% of which are singletons. The source material was PBMCs. The receptors stem from a woman between 40 and 50 years old in good health.

This clonotype was seen many times. The gene calls are TRBV7-2 and TRBJ1-1, with 7 bases fitting TRBD1. The V and J ends lost 4 bases and 6 bases, in that order; junction bases with no gene match: 11. This CDR3 contains 15 residues. Germline assignment: CDR1 SGHTA and CDR2 FQGNSA. The CDR3 loop reads CASSWSRGALSEAFF. CDR3 bases: TGTGCCAGCAGCTGGAGCAGGGGGGCGTTGTCTGAAGCTTTCTTT.

This clonotype was observed at least ten times. V gene TRBV5-1 combines with J gene TRBJ2-7; D is uncertain. Trimming removed 4 bases at V and 4 bases at J, with 12 bases between. Germline CDR1 and CDR2: SGHRS and YFSETQ. The CDR3 has 13 amino acids. In nucleotides, the CDR3 is TGCGCCAGCAGCCCGACTTCCTTATACGAGCAGTACTTC. Protein sequence: CASSPTSLYEQYF.

This clonotype has a count of ten or more. This chain joins TRBV7-3 and TRBJ2-2; tentatively, D is TRBD1 or TRBD2 (5 bases each). Germline V gene lookup returns CDR1 SGHTA and CDR2 FQGTGA. The CDR3 has 16 amino acids. V lost 6 bases, J lost 6 bases, and 20 bases lay in between. The CDR3 region is CASRLQALGAAGELFF. In nucleotides, the CDR3 is TGTGCCAGCAGATTACAGGCCCTCGGGGCGGCCGGGGAGCTGTTTTTT.

For this clonotype: Germline is not matched at one junction end, which may reflect a read error. V and J are TRBV6-6 and TRBJ2-7; 9 positions agree with TRBD2. The CDR3 is made up of 15 amino acids. Germline V gene sequence: CDR1 MNHNY, CDR2 SVGAGI (reference sequence). For the CDR3, the DNA is TGTGTCAGCAGTTTGGTTAGCGGGGGCAAGTACGAGCAGTACTTC. Its protein product is CVSSLVSGGKYEQYF.

This clonotype was counted at least ten times. The chain is built from TRBV5-1 and TRBJ1-3; no clear D. V gave up 3 bases and J gave up 0 bases, with 13 bases separating them. The CDR3 runs 16 residues. Germline V gives CDR1 SGHRS, CDR2 YFSETQ. This CDR3 reads CASSSFPMLSGNTIYF. The CDR3 DNA follows: TGCGCCAGCAGCTCATTTCCTATGCTCTCTGGAAACACCATATATTTT.

This clonotype was counted many times. The rearrangement uses TRBV6-2 or TRBV6-3 and TRBJ2-5; 8 bases line up with TRBD2. The CDR3 is 13 residues long. CDR1 is MNHEY, CDR2 SVGEGT, per germline. The V segment lost 11 bases and the J segment 2 bases; nucleotides outside the gene matches: 7. The CDR3 here is CAVSGGAQETQYF. The DNA for the CDR3 is TGTGCCGTGAGCGGGGGAGCTCAAGAGACCCAGTACTTC.

The rearrangement links TRBV5-1 to TRBJ2-5; D assignment may be TRBD1 or TRBD2 (5 bases each). This CDR3 is built from 16 residues. Trimming shortened V by 4 bases and J by 5 bases, and 21 bases separated the two germline ends. Per the germline V gene, CDR1 is SGHRS and CDR2 is YFSETQ. This CDR3 reads CASSQTSVTGRETQYF. The CDR3 DNA sequence: TGCGCCAGCAGCCAAACTTCGGTTACGGGGCGGGAGACCCAGTACTTC. The full variable domain, its missing parts supplied by reference TRBV5-1 and TRBJ2-5, is KAGVTQTPRYLIKTRGQQVTLSCSPISGHRSVSWYQQTPGQGLQFLFEYFSETQRNKGNFPGRFSGRQFSNSRSEMNVSTLELGDSALYLCASSQTSVTGRETQYFGPGTRLLVL.

This clonotype was counted only a few times. The chain carries TRBV9 and TRBJ2-2, with D tentatively TRBD1 (6 bases). Per the germline V gene, CDR1 is SGDLS and CDR2 is YYNGEE. Deletions cut 7 bases from V and 6 bases from J, with 25 bases between. This CDR3 spans 17 amino acids. The DNA of the CDR3 is TGTGCCAGCGGGTCGCCAATCCAGGGGCGGCTCGCCGGGGAGCTGTTTTTT. This sequence encodes CASGSPIQGRLAGELFF.

This clonotype came up many times. This chain joins TRBV10-3 and TRBJ1-2, with D hard to call. CDR1 is ENHRY and CDR2 is SYGVKD in the germline V gene. The CDR3 covers 12 residues. The V end was cut by 2 bases, the J end by 7 bases, with 8 bases between. The CDR3 reads CAISEGVPGYTF. The CDR3 DNA sequence: TGTGCCATCAGTGAGGGGGTGCCTGGCTACACCTTC.

The rearrangement uses TRBV10-1 and TRBJ1-5; 7 bases are shared with TRBD1. Germline V gene sequence: CDR1 WNHNN, CDR2 SYGVQD (reference sequence). The V gene end was trimmed by 6 bases and the J gene end by 11 bases; junction bases not matched to a gene: 13. The CDR3 length is 14 residues. The CDR3 here is CASSPGQVGETQHF. The CDR3 nucleotides are TGCGCCAGCAGCCCCGGACAGGTGGGTGAGACCCAGCATTTT.

This clonotype has ten or more counts. The V and J genes are TRBV12-3 or TRBV12-4 and TRBJ2-7; TRBD1 matches at 10 bases. J was trimmed by 6 bases and V by 1 base; bases with no gene match: 12. This CDR3 region has 17 residues. CDR3 protein: CASSLGMAGQGPSEQYF. CDR3 coding DNA: TGTGCCAGCAGTTTAGGCATGGCGGGACAGGGGCCGAGCGAGCAGTACTTC.

This clonotype was recorded many times. The CDR3 nucleotides are TGCGCCAGCAGCTTGATGGACTTCGGGGAACCCCAGCATTTT. It translates to CASSLMDFGEPQHF. V gene TRBV5-1 combines with J gene TRBJ1-5; D is ambiguous. The CDR3 loop spans 14 amino acids. The V gene's germline CDR1 is SGHRS and CDR2 YFSETQ. V lost 1 base and J 10 bases, leaving 15 bases between the germline ends.

This clonotype was counted ten times or more. This chain links TRBV12-3 or TRBV12-4 with TRBJ2-5, with D perhaps matching TRBD2 (7 bases). This CDR3 spans 14 amino acids. Trimming shortened V by 5 bases and J by 5 bases, and 15 bases separated the two germline ends. The DNA of the CDR3 is TGTGCCAGCAGTAGCTCAGGGGAGGGGGAGACCCAGTACTTC. It specifies CASSSSGEGETQYF.

CDR3 amino acids: CASSLGPGQDTYEQYF. The CDR3 DNA sequence: TGCGCCAGCAGCTTGGGCCCGGGACAGGACACCTACGAGCAGTACTTC. The chain combines TRBV5-1 with TRBJ2-7; 8 nucleotides align to TRBD1. Germline assignment: CDR1 SGHRS and CDR2 YFSETQ. V gave up 0 bases and J gave up 2 bases; unmatched junction bases: 7. This CDR3 contains 16 residues. Complete variable domain (other parts from reference TRBV5-1 and TRBJ2-7): KAGVTQTPRYLIKTRGQQVTLSCSPISGHRSVSWYQQTPGQGLQFLFEYFSETQRNKGNFPGRFSGRQFSNSRSEMNVSTLELGDSALYLCASSLGPGQDTYEQYFGPGTRLTVT.

This clonotype came up many times. The chain couples TRBV10-2 to TRBJ1-1; D gene ambiguous. This CDR3 contains 13 residues. Trimming took off 3 bases at V and 6 bases at J, with 11 bases between the two ends. Per the germline V gene, CDR1 is WSHSY and CDR2 is SAAADI. CDR3 in DNA: TGCGCCAGCAGTGAACTAACGATGGCTGAAGCTTTCTTT. Its protein is CASSELTMAEAFF.

This clonotype was recorded many times. This chain joins TRBV15 and TRBJ1-5, with 8 bases lining up with TRBD1. CDR3 length: 14 amino acids. V lost 5 bases, J lost 6 bases, and 6 bases stayed unmatched. Looked up from germline, CDR1 is LNHNV and CDR2 is YYDKDF (reference sequence). In nucleotides, the CDR3 is TGTGCCACCAGCCCGGACAGGGTAGTTCAGCCCCAGCATTTT. This encodes CATSPDRVVQPQHF.

This clonotype was counted ten times or more. The J gene is TRBJ2-5, the V gene TRBV6-1; either TRBD1 or TRBD2 may fit D (5 bases each). Germline V CDR1 and CDR2: MNHNS, SASEGT. This CDR3 contains 14 residues. Trimming took off 5 bases at V and 4 bases at J, with 14 bases between the two ends. The chain's CDR3 is CASSLDWDGETQYF. CDR3 DNA sequence: TGTGCCAGCAGTCTGGACTGGGACGGAGAGACCCAGTACTTC.

This chain links TRBV20-1 with TRBJ2-1, with D uncertain. The CDR3 covers 11 residues. Trimming took 8 bases from V and 6 from J, leaving 11 bases between them. The germline CDR1 and CDR2 sequences are DFQATT and SNEGSKA (reference sequence). In nucleotides, the CDR3 is TGCAGTTCTTGCGATGGCAATGAGCAGTTCTTC. It translates to CSSCDGNEQFF.

This clonotype was observed at least ten times. CDR3 sequence: CASLAGATDTQYF. The CDR3 nucleotides are TGTGCCAGCTTAGCGGGGGCGACAGATACGCAGTATTTT. This chain uses TRBV7-9 with TRBJ2-3; TRBD2 aligns across 9 bases. V shed 8 bases, J shed 3 bases, and the junction held 3 bases outside the gene matches. The CDR3 is made up of 13 amino acids. Looked up from germline, CDR1 is SEHNR and CDR2 is FQNEAQ (reference sequence).

This clonotype has a count of ten or more. The rearrangement uses TRBV20-1 and TRBJ2-7; tentatively, D is TRBD2 (5 bases). The CDR3 is 12 residues long. V was trimmed by 0 bases and J by 3 bases, leaving 6 bases between them. Germline assignment: CDR1 DFQATT and CDR2 SNEGSKA (reference sequence). The CDR3 sequence is CSARDRDYEQYF. The CDR3 region has the DNA TGCAGTGCTAGAGATCGGGACTACGAGCAGTACTTC.